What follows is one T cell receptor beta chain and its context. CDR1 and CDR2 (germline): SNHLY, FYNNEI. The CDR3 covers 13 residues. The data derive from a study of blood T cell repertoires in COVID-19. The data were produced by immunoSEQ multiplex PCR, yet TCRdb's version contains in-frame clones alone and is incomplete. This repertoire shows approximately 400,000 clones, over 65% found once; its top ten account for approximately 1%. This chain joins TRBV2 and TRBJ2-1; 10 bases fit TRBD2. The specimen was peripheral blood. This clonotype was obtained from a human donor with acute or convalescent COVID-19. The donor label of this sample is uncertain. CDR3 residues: CAQLGLAGVGQFF. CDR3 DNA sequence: TGTGCTCAACTGGGGCTAGCGGGAGTAGGGCAGTTCTTC.